This T cell receptor (beta chain) is from a study of neurological immune-mediated disorders. Germline V gene lookup returns CDR1 MGHDK and CDR2 SYGVNS. This CDR3 is built from 13 residues. Comment on this clonotype: The target antigen is unknown.

TCRdb re-called the 5' RACE reads with MiXCR, one entry per CDR3 protein. The sample has about 31,000 distinct CDR3 sequences, about 4.1% seen once. The study, taken as a whole, reports: None of the CDR3 amino acid sequences found in expanded clones was shared across subjects. This suggests that the TCR-beta repertoires were private in all groups.

Sequenced material: CD4+ T cells from blood. The origin of this receptor is a woman aged 40 to 50 in good health. This chain links TRBV25-1 with TRBJ2-5; TRBD1 might be the D (6 bases). The chain's CDR3 is CSNRNEGEGAQYF. For the CDR3, the DNA is TGTTCCAACAGGAACGAAGGCGAGGGGGCCCAGTACTTC.